This record looks at one T cell receptor (beta chain) sequence and its context. The antigen it binds to is not known. Nothing much larger sits one base from this clone, and base qualities are not available. The library was prepared using RT-PCR. Sequencing was performed on an Illumina HiSeq 2500. TCRdb reprocessing: public reads trimmed at Q25 with fastp, clones called with MiXCR, in-frame beta chains kept. Each record represents a unique CDR3 protein, reported with the most common genes and DNA among its rows. The sample data list about 190,000 distinct CDR3 sequences, and roughly 14% of these were observed just once. The ten largest clones add up to about 26% of the sample. The data originate from a study of response to subunit inactivated influenza vaccine (dated by TCRdb to the late 2010s). Some background on the complete study: To follow how T cells responded to a trivalent subunit inactivated influenza vaccine, the researchers relied on deep quantitative profiling of the T cell receptor repertoire.

Points the paper makes about the study in general: It was suggested by the authors that each seasonal influenza vaccination may recruit only a limited number of new T cells.

From a lookup of the germline V gene, CDR1 and CDR2 are SGHTS and YDEGEE. The CDR3, from cysteine to phenylalanine, totals 12 residues. The CDR3 DNA has 36 bases and is translated from base 1. Ends trimmed: V by 3 bases, J by 4 bases; bases unmatched to a gene: 0. The sequence came from a man between 45 and 60 years old who received an inactivated influenza vaccine. Donor details come from another sample of the same person, matched by shared clones. Rearrangement joined TRBV5-8 to TRBJ1-2; 7 central nucleotides agree with TRBD1. Specimen: CD8+ T cells sorted from PBMCs, collected around 5 days after vaccination. The CDR3 corresponds to CASSWTGYGYTF. The DNA sequence is as follows: TGTGCCAGCAGCTGGACAGGCTATGGCTACACCTTC.